This T cell receptor (beta chain) was recovered during a study of cytomegalovirus exposure and HLA in healthy donors. The PCR contained 60 Vbeta and 13 Jbeta primers. TCRdb's table, derived via immunoSEQ multiplex PCR, lists solely in-frame clones and lacks some. The sample lists approximately 170,000 clones; around 76% were seen once. The germline V gene encodes CDR1 KGHSH and CDR2 LQKENI. The CDR3 is made up of 18 amino acids. V lost 0 bases to trimming and J lost 2 bases, with 14 bases between them. The sequence was obtained from a woman in her 30s in good health and CMV-seropositive. The chain is built from TRBV18 and TRBJ2-6; D may be TRBD2 (6 bases). The sequencing input was PBMCs. The CDR3 sequence: CASSPPDSWGAGANVLTF. CDR3 nucleotides: TGTGCCAGCTCACCACCTGACAGTTGGGGGGCTGGGGCCAACGTCCTGACTTTC.